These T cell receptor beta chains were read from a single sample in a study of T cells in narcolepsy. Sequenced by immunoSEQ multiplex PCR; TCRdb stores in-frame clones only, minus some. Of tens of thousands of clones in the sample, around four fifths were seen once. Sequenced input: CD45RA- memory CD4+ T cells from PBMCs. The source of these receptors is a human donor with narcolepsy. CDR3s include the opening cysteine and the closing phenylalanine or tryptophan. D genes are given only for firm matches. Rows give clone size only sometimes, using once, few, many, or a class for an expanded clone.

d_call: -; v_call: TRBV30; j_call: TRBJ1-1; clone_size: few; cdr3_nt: TGTGCCGGGAGGGGCAGTTTTAACACTGAAGCTTTCTTT; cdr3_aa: CAGRGSFNTEAFF
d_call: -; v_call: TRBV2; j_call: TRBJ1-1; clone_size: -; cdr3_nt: TGTGCCAGCAGTGAAAGTCCGAACACTGAAGCTTTCTTT; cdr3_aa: CASSESPNTEAFF
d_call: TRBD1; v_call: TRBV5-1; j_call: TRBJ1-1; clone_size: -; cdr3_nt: TGCGCCAGCAGCTGGCCCCCCCGGGACAGGGAGGCTGAAGCTTTCTTT; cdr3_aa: CASSWPPRDREAEAFF
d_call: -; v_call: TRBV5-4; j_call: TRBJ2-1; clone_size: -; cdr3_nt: TGTGCCAGCAGCTTGCCCTTAGGGGGGAGAGGCAATGAGCAGTTCTTC; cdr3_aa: CASSLPLGGRGNEQFF
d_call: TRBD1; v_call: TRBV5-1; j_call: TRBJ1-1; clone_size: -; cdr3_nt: TGCGCCAGCAGCTTAGGCGGACAGGGGAACACTGAAGCTTTCTTT; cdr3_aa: CASSLGGQGNTEAFF
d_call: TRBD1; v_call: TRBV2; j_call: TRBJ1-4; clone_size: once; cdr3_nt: TGTGCCAGCAGCCGACAGGGGGATCGTATTAAACTGTTTTTT; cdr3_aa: CASSRQGDRIKLFF
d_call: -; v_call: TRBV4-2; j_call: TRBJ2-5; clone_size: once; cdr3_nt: TGTGCCAGGAGAATCCGGCGAGAGACCCAGTACTTC; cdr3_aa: CARRIRRETQYF
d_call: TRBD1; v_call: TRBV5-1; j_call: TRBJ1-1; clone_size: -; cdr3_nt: TGCGCCAGCAGCCTGACAGGGCCTATGAACACTGAAGCTTTCTTT; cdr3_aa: CASSLTGPMNTEAFF
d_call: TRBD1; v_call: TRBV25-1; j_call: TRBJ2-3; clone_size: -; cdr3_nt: TGTGCCAGCAGTGGGGACAGGGCAACGCAGTATTTT; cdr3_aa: CASSGDRATQYF
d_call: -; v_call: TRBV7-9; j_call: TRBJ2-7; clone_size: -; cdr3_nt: TGTGCCAGCAGCTTTGGGACTTCATCCTACGAGCAGTACTTC; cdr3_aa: CASSFGTSSYEQYF
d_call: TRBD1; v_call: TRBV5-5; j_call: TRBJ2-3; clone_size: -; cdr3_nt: TGTGCCAGCAGCCCCCTCGACAGGGCCGAAGATACGCAGTATTTT; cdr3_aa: CASSPLDRAEDTQYF
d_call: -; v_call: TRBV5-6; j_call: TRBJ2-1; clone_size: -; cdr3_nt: TGTGCCAGCAGCTCAACCCTTCAGGCCTACAATGAGCAGTTCTTC; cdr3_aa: CASSSTLQAYNEQFF
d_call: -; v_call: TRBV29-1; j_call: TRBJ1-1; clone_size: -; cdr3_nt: TGCAGCGTCCGCTACTTGAACACTGAAGCTTTCTTT; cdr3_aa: CSVRYLNTEAFF
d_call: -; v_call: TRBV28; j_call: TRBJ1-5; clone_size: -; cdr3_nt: TGTGCCAGCAGGGGTTTTGGGCCGTATAGCAATCAGCCCCAGCATTTT; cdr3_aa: CASRGFGPYSNQPQHF
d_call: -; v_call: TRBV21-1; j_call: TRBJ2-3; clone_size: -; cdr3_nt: TGTGCCAGCAGCACCTCCCAGGGACCAGATACGCAGTATTTT; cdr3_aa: CASSTSQGPDTQYF